These 24 T cell receptor beta chains were all obtained from the same sample, sequenced in a study of T cell responses to AZD1222 COVID-19 vaccine. Sequencing was performed with immunoSEQ multiplex PCR; in TCRdb, only in-frame clones are kept and a portion is missing. The sample holds some 150,000 clones, 75% to 95% seen once. Sequencing used peripheral blood, obtained 28 days after the second AZD1222 dose. These receptors were collected from an adult who received the AZD1222 COVID-19 vaccine.

The chain couples TRBV27 to TRBJ2-7; 8 bases agree with TRBD2. This CDR3 is 16 amino acids long. Germline V CDR1 and CDR2: MNHEY, SMNVEV (reference sequence). The V segment lost 5 bases and the J segment 3 bases; nucleotides outside the gene matches: 12. CDR3 sequence reads: CASSPGRLAGFYEQYF. The DNA of the CDR3 is TGTGCCAGCAGTCCAGGGAGGCTAGCGGGCTTCTACGAGCAGTACTTC.

The chain links TRBV27 to TRBJ2-7, with D possibly TRBD2 on 5 matching bases. This CDR3 is 12 amino acids long. Germline V gives CDR1 MNHEY, CDR2 SMNVEV (reference sequence). The V end lost 5 bases, the J end lost 7 bases, and 12 bases lay between the germline ends. The CDR3 here is CASSPRTGEQYF. The DNA for the CDR3 is TGTGCCAGCAGTCCCCGGACGGGGGAGCAGTACTTC.

The J gene is TRBJ1-2, the V gene TRBV6-5, with a weak D call TRBD1 (5 bases). The V end was cut by 6 bases, the J end by 6 bases, with 14 bases between. From germline, CDR1 is MNHEY and CDR2 SVGAGI. CDR3 length: 13 amino acids. CDR3 region: CASSPGWADGYTF. The CDR3 bases are TGTGCCAGCAGCCCAGGGTGGGCGGATGGCTACACCTTC.

Written as DNA, the CDR3 is TGCGCCAGCAGCTTGGGGGACAGGATCTCCTACGAGCAGTACTTC. Its translation: CASSLGDRISYEQYF. V gene TRBV5-1 combines with J gene TRBJ2-7, with 8 bases matching TRBD1. CDR3 length equals 15 residues. The germline V gene has CDR1 SGHRS and CDR2 YFSETQ. Unmatched junction bases numbered 2, after V lost 0 bases and J lost 0 bases. Using reference TRBV5-1 and TRBJ2-7 for the parts outside the CDR3, the full variable domain is KAGVTQTPRYLIKTRGQQVTLSCSPISGHRSVSWYQQTPGQGLQFLFEYFSETQRNKGNFPGRFSGRQFSNSRSEMNVSTLELGDSALYLCASSLGDRISYEQYFGPGTRLTVT.

The V call is TRBV27, the J call TRBJ1-4; a weak D match, TRBD1 (6 bases). The ends were cut back, 3 bases at V and 7 bases at J, with 12 bases in the middle. The CDR3 has 14 amino acids. From germline, CDR1 is MNHEY and CDR2 SMNVEV (reference sequence). Here the CDR3 reads CASSFGGAGEKLFF. In nucleotides, the CDR3 is TGTGCCAGCAGTTTTGGGGGGGCCGGTGAAAAACTGTTTTTT.

This clone was recorded once. The V call is TRBV10-2, the J call TRBJ1-1; D ambiguous. Germline CDR1 WSHSY, CDR2 SAAADI. This CDR3 is 11 amino acids long. V was cut by 6 bases and J by 3 bases, with 5 bases left in between. The CDR3 coding sequence is TGCGCCAGCAGGTGGGACACTGAAGCTTTCTTT. Protein sequence: CASRWDTEAFF.

A note on this clone: The sample carries other DNA sequences with the same CDR3. The V call is TRBV19, the J call TRBJ2-7, with 10 bases lining up with TRBD1. CDR1 LNHDA and CDR2 SQIVND come from the germline V gene (reference sequence). The length of the CDR3 is 13 residues. The V and J ends lost 4 bases and 3 bases, in that order; junction bases with no gene match: 0. CDR3 sequence: CASSRTGGYEQYF. The CDR3 DNA sequence: TGTGCCAGTAGTAGGACAGGGGGCTACGAGCAGTACTTC.

This CDR3 reads CASSPQQTGAATEAFF. In DNA, the CDR3 is TGTGCCAGCAGCCCCCAGCAGACAGGGGCGGCCACTGAAGCTTTCTTT. The J gene is TRBJ1-1, the V gene TRBV5-4, with 8 bases lining up with TRBD1. The CDR3 sequence is 16 residues long. V lost 4 bases, J lost 4 bases, and 12 bases stayed unmatched. CDR1 and CDR2 from the germline V gene are SGHNT and YYREEE (reference sequence).

This clone is a singleton in its sample. V is TRBV10-1 and J is TRBJ2-7; D uncertain. The CDR3 loop spans 11 amino acids. Germline values: CDR1 WNHNN, CDR2 SYGVQD (reference sequence). Trimming removed 3 bases at V and 3 bases at J, with 3 bases between. The CDR3 region has the DNA TGCGCCAGCAGTGATAACTACGAGCAGTACTTC. As protein: CASSDNYEQYF.

This clone showed up just a few times. This chain uses TRBV2 with TRBJ1-2; D uncertain. The CDR3 is 11 residues long. V dropped 4 bases and J dropped 7 bases, with 7 bases sitting between them. Germline V gives CDR1 SNHLY, CDR2 FYNNEI. The DNA for the CDR3 is TGTGCCAGCAGTGCCGGATTTGGCTACACCTTC. Its protein is CASSAGFGYTF. The whole variable domain, remainder taken from reference TRBV2 and TRBJ1-2, is EPEVTQTPSHQVTQMGQEVILRCVPISNHLYFYWYRQILGQKVEFLVSFYNNEISEKSEIFDDQFSVERPDGSNFTLKIRSTKLEDSAMYFCASSAGFGYTFGSGTRLTVV.

The rearrangement joins TRBV30 to TRBJ2-5, with 12 bases fitting TRBD2. The CDR3 has 15 residues. The V and J ends lost 2 bases and 6 bases, in that order; junction bases with no gene match: 7. Germline values: CDR1 GTSNPN, CDR2 SVGIG (reference sequence). The CDR3 loop is CAWSQTSGRGQTQYF. In DNA form, the CDR3 reads TGTGCCTGGAGTCAGACTAGCGGGAGAGGGCAGACCCAGTACTTC.

The chain couples TRBV10-2 to TRBJ2-1, with 9 bases lining up with TRBD2. Germline CDR1 and CDR2: WSHSY and SAAADI. Losses at the gene ends were 4 bases for V and 0 bases for J; bases not matched to a gene: 4. The CDR3 runs 16 residues. The CDR3 DNA sequence: TGCGCCAGCAGTGGGAGTAGCGGGGGCTCCTACAATGAGCAGTTCTTC. As protein: CASSGSSGGSYNEQFF.

The J gene is TRBJ2-7, the V gene TRBV11-2; TRBD1 is a possible D gene (6 bases). CDR3 length: 16 amino acids. Per the germline V gene, CDR1 is SGHAT and CDR2 is FQNNGV. Trimming removed 1 base at V and 3 bases at J, with 16 bases between. The DNA for the CDR3 is TGTGCCAGCAGCTTAGGGGTACAGGGACAACTCTACGAGCAGTACTTC. As protein: CASSLGVQGQLYEQYF.

The J gene is TRBJ1-1, the V gene TRBV5-1, with D hard to call. Germline V CDR1 and CDR2: SGHRS, YFSETQ. The germline V and J ends were trimmed by 6 bases and 1 base, with 7 bases remaining between them. The length of the CDR3 is 12 residues. CDR3 DNA sequence: TGCGCCAGCAAAACACCGAACACTGAAGCTTTCTTT. This encodes CASKTPNTEAFF.

The V call is TRBV5-1, the J call TRBJ2-1, with TRBD2 as a possible D gene (6 bases). Germline CDR1 is SGHRS and CDR2 is YFSETQ. This CDR3 region has 14 residues. The ends were cut back, 4 bases at V and 5 bases at J, with 13 bases in the middle. DNA of the CDR3: TGCGCCAGCAGCCCCGGGGCGGGAAACAATGAGCAGTTCTTC. Its translation: CASSPGAGNNEQFF. Based on the CDR3 plus reference TRBV5-1 and TRBJ2-1, the full variable domain is KAGVTQTPRYLIKTRGQQVTLSCSPISGHRSVSWYQQTPGQGLQFLFEYFSETQRNKGNFPGRFSGRQFSNSRSEMNVSTLELGDSALYLCASSPGAGNNEQFFGPGTRLTVL.

The chain joins TRBV24-1 to TRBJ1-1; a possible D gene is TRBD1 (6 bases). Germline lookup yields CDR1 KGHDR and CDR2 SFDVKD. The CDR3 spans 14 residues. V was pared by 5 bases and J by 4 bases, with 13 bases between. The DNA for the CDR3 is TGTGCCACCAGTGCGTCGGGGGCGGGCACTGAAGCTTTCTTT. It specifies CATSASGAGTEAFF.

The chain employs TRBV30 and TRBJ1-4; D may be TRBD1 (6 bases). Germline CDR1 is GTSNPN and CDR2 is SVGIG (reference sequence). Trimming stripped 0 bases from V and 6 bases from J, with 11 bases between. The CDR3 covers 14 residues. The DNA for the CDR3 is TGTGCCTGGAGTGTCATTGGGGGCTATGAAAAACTGTTTTTT. Translation gives CAWSVIGGYEKLFF.

The chain combines TRBV7-2 with TRBJ1-3; D is perhaps TRBD1 (6 bases). CDR1 and CDR2 from the germline V gene are SGHTA and FQGNSA. V was clipped by 8 bases and J by 1 base, with 12 bases between them. The CDR3 consists of 14 residues. The CDR3 region is CASSGTSSGNTIYF. Written as DNA, the CDR3 is TGTGCCAGCTCCGGGACATCGTCTGGAAACACCATATATTTT.

This chain joins TRBV27 and TRBJ1-1; unclear D gene. Germline lookup yields CDR1 MNHEY and CDR2 SMNVEV (reference sequence). Trimming cost V 11 bases and J 2 bases, with 9 bases left between them. There are 11 residues in the CDR3. This chain's CDR3 is CAVLRNTEAFF. CDR3 bases: TGTGCCGTCCTAAGAAACACTGAAGCTTTCTTT.

The genes are TRBV7-8 and TRBJ1-3; D not resolved. The germline V gene encodes CDR1 SGHVS and CDR2 FQNEAQ. The CDR3 length is 13 residues. V lost 5 bases to trimming and J lost 9 bases, with 14 bases between them. CDR3 in amino acids: CASSPLREGTIYF. DNA for the CDR3: TGTGCCAGCAGCCCTTTACGGGAGGGCACCATATATTTT.

The V call is TRBV3-1 (or the pseudogene TRBV3-2), the J call TRBJ2-7, with D uncertain. Germline values: CDR1 LGHDT, CDR2 YNNKEL (reference sequence). The CDR3 contains 14 residues. Trimming took off 10 bases at V and 1 base at J, with 17 bases between the two ends. The CDR3 loop is CATSPVSGSYEQYF. CDR3 DNA: TGTGCCACCTCTCCCGTATCTGGGTCCTACGAGCAGTACTTC.

The chain links TRBV25-1 to TRBJ2-3, with 7 bases lining up with TRBD2. J lost 1 base, V lost 5 bases, and 9 bases had no gene match. The CDR3 contains 16 residues. The germline V gene encodes CDR1 MGHDK and CDR2 SYGVNS. The CDR3 sequence is CASSSPGTKGTDTQYF. The CDR3 DNA follows: TGTGCCAGCAGTTCACCCGGGACTAAAGGCACAGATACGCAGTATTTT.

The chain combines TRBV12-5 with TRBJ1-4, with 7 bases matching TRBD1. CDR3 length: 15 residues. The ends lost 5 bases at V and 13 bases at J; junction bases unmatched: 16. The germline V gene encodes CDR1 LGHNT and CDR2 FRNRAP. Here the CDR3 reads CASGPSGQASYGLFF. CDR3 coding DNA: TGTGCTAGTGGTCCAAGTGGACAGGCCAGTTACGGACTGTTTTTT.

CDR3 sequence (DNA): TGCAGTGCTAGTAGCGGGAATCGACCCCAGCATTTT. It is translated as CSASSGNRPQHF. The rearrangement joins TRBV20-1 to TRBJ1-5; D is unresolved. With 3 bases removed from V and 10 bases from J, the gap between germline ends came to 13 bases. The CDR3 covers 12 residues. The V gene's germline CDR1 is DFQATT and CDR2 SNEGSKA (reference sequence).